This entry concerns a single T cell receptor beta chain. This specimen belongs to a study of identical twins. TCRdb passed the 5' RACE reads through MiXCR, listing each CDR3 protein once. The sample yields approximately 1.8 million distinct CDR3 sequences, 32% seen once. Per germline, CDR1 SGHRS and CDR2 YFSETQ. V trimming: 7 bases; J trimming: 8 bases; junction bases outside the gene matches: 12. The CDR3 extends over 15 amino acids. Material: cord blood. The gene calls are TRBV5-1 and TRBJ2-1; TRBD2 aligns across 10 bases. The source is a newborn girl in good health. This CDR3 reads CASLRGERGGYEQFF. The DNA for the CDR3 is TGCGCCAGCCTTCGGGGAGAGCGGGGGGGTTATGAGCAGTTCTTC.